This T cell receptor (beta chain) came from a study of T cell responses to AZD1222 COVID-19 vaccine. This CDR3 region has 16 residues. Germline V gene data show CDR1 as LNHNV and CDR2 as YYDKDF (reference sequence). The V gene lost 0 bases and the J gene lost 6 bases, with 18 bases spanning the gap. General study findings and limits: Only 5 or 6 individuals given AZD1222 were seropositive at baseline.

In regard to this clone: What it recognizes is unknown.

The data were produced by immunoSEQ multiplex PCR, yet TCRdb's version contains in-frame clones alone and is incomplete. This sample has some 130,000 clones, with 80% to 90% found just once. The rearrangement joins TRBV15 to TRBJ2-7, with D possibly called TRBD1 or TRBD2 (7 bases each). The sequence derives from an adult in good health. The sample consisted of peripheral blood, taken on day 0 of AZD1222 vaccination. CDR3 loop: CATSRDREARGGEQYF. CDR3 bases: TGTGCCACCAGCAGAGATAGGGAGGCCAGGGGGGGCGAGCAGTACTTC.